One sample yielded the 22 T cell receptor beta chains listed below, sequenced in a study of early T cells in non-severe SARS-CoV-2 infection. TCRdb used MiXCR to reprocess the 5' RACE reads, holding one entry per CDR3 protein. The sample records tens of thousands of distinct CDR3 sequences, approximately 10% being singletons. Sequencing was performed on whole blood, taken at baseline. These receptors originate from an adult who was a healthcare worker with PCR-confirmed SARS-CoV-2 infection or an uninfected control (not recorded which).

V usage is TRBV7-7 and J usage is TRBJ2-3, with TRBD1 identical over 9 bases. Trimming removed 7 bases from V and 3 bases from J; junction bases left unmatched: 8. This CDR3 comprises 15 residues. CDR1 is SSHAT, CDR2 FNYEAQ, per germline (reference sequence). For the CDR3, the DNA is TGTGCCAGCACCCAAGGGACAGGGAAAACAGATACGCAGTATTTT. This codes for CASTQGTGKTDTQYF.

CDR3 protein: CATVGDSAYGYTF. Here the CDR3 DNA reads TGTGCCACCGTAGGGGATTCAGCCTATGGCTACACCTTC. This chain joins TRBV7-9 and TRBJ1-2; a possible D gene is TRBD1 (5 bases). The CDR3 contains 13 residues. Deletions cut 10 bases from V and 4 bases from J, with 16 bases between. Germline values: CDR1 SEHNR, CDR2 FQNEAQ (reference sequence).

With regard to this clonotype: This may come from a read error, since a much larger clone is one base off. The rearrangement joins TRBV6-2 or TRBV6-3 to TRBJ1-3; the D is unclear. The CDR3 covers 14 residues. CDR1 MNHEY and CDR2 SVGEGT come from the germline V gene. CDR3 residues: CTSSGRYSGNTIYF. As DNA, the CDR3 is TGTACCAGCAGCGGACGGTACTCTGGAAACACCATATATTTT.

This chain links TRBV11-2 with TRBJ2-5; TRBD1 agrees at 7 bases. CDR3 length equals 13 residues. J gave up 4 bases and V 5 bases, and 4 bases lay outside the gene matches. The V gene's germline CDR1 is SGHAT and CDR2 FQNNGV. This chain's CDR3 is CASSIPGGETQYF. The CDR3 nucleotides read TGTGCCAGCAGCATCCCAGGGGGAGAGACCCAGTACTTC.

This clonotype has ten or more counts. The chain combines TRBV29-1 with TRBJ2-1; D is possibly TRBD1 (5 bases). Trimming took 4 bases from V and 9 from J, leaving 13 bases between them. Germline loops: CDR1 SQVTM, CDR2 ANQGSEA. This CDR3 contains 12 residues. CDR3 protein: CSVGEHRGEQFF. CDR3 nucleotide sequence: TGCAGCGTTGGCGAGCATAGGGGTGAGCAGTTCTTC.

The rearrangement joins TRBV25-1 to TRBJ2-2; D may be TRBD1 (6 bases). The CDR3 sequence is 15 residues long. The germline V and J ends were trimmed by 3 bases and 6 bases, with 14 bases remaining between them. CDR1 is MGHDK and CDR2 is SYGVNS in the germline V gene. The CDR3 here is CASSDGAGDAGELFF. Here the CDR3 DNA reads TGTGCCAGCAGTGATGGGGCAGGGGATGCCGGGGAGCTGTTTTTT.

This clonotype was seen repeatedly, ten times or more. The gene calls are TRBV19 and TRBJ1-2; TRBD1 matches 7 bases. V was clipped by 10 bases and J by 8 bases; unmatched bases: 13. The CDR3 totals 13 residues. In germline, CDR1 is LNHDA, CDR2 SQIVND (reference sequence). The CDR3 region is CATRRPDREGYTF. Written as DNA, the CDR3 is TGTGCCACTCGCCGACCCGACAGGGAAGGCTACACCTTC.

This chain uses TRBV7-2 with TRBJ1-5; D uncertain. Germline V gene lookup returns CDR1 SGHTA and CDR2 FQGNSA. The CDR3 is 14 amino acids. Trimming pared 2 bases from V and 3 bases from J, leaving 8 bases between. The CDR3 loop reads CASSLWPNNQPQHF. For the CDR3, the DNA is TGTGCCAGCAGCTTATGGCCCAACAATCAGCCCCAGCATTTT.

This clonotype has a handful of counts. This chain links TRBV5-1 with TRBJ2-2; D is undetermined. The V end lost 0 bases, the J end lost 0 bases, and 6 bases lay between the germline ends. There are 15 residues in the CDR3. Germline CDR1 reads SGHRS; CDR2 reads YFSETQ. The CDR3 sequence: CASSLGHPNTGELFF. DNA of the CDR3: TGCGCCAGCAGCTTGGGTCACCCGAACACCGGGGAGCTGTTTTTT. Complete variable domain (other parts from reference TRBV5-1 and TRBJ2-2): KAGVTQTPRYLIKTRGQQVTLSCSPISGHRSVSWYQQTPGQGLQFLFEYFSETQRNKGNFPGRFSGRQFSNSRSEMNVSTLELGDSALYLCASSLGHPNTGELFFGEGSRLTVL.

This clonotype has a count of ten or more. The chain combines TRBV6-6 with TRBJ1-2, with D possibly matching TRBD1 (5 bases). The ends were cut back, 6 bases at V and 2 bases at J, with 16 bases in the middle. In germline, CDR1 is MNHNY, CDR2 SVGAGI (reference sequence). The CDR3 consists of 15 residues. The CDR3 protein is CASSPTGRTNYGYTF. CDR3 bases: TGTGCCAGCAGCCCGACGGGACGGACGAACTATGGCTACACCTTC.

The V call is TRBV12-5, the J call TRBJ2-2; 7 bases are shared with TRBD2. V shed 0 bases and J 1 base; nucleotides not matched to a gene: 5. Germline values: CDR1 LGHNT, CDR2 FRNRAP. The CDR3 loop spans 17 amino acids. DNA of the CDR3: TGTGCTAGTGGTTTGGTATGGGCTAGCGGGAACACCGGGGAGCTGTTTTTT. Translated, it gives CASGLVWASGNTGELFF.

This chain uses TRBV10-3 with TRBJ2-3, with D uncertain. The V gene lost 0 bases and the J gene lost 1 base, with 5 bases spanning the gap. CDR3 size: 14 residues. The germline gives CDR1 ENHRY, CDR2 SYGVKD. The CDR3 protein is CAISESLGTDTQYF. CDR3 nucleotides: TGTGCCATCAGTGAGTCATTGGGCACAGATACGCAGTATTTT.

This chain links TRBV7-6 with TRBJ2-3; unclear D gene. The CDR3 has 14 amino acids. Germline V gene data show CDR1 as SGHVS and CDR2 as FNYEAQ. The V and J ends lost 6 bases and 11 bases respectively, with 21 bases between them. The CDR3 here is CASSLNGVSDEQYF. CDR3 nucleotide sequence: TGTGCCAGCAGTCTAAATGGGGTATCCGACGAGCAGTATTTT. The full variable domain, rest sourced from reference TRBV7-6 and TRBJ2-3, is GAGVSQSPRYKVTKRGQDVALRCDPISGHVSLYWYRQALGQGPEFLTYFNYEAQQDKSGLPNDRFSAERPEGSISTLTIQRTEQRDSAMYRCASSLNGVSDEQYFGPGTRLTVL.

This clonotype was observed at least ten times. The chain uses TRBV5-1 and TRBJ2-1; 9 bases agree with TRBD2. Looked up from germline, CDR1 is SGHRS and CDR2 is YFSETQ. After removal of 4 bases from V and 9 bases from J, the junction contained 8 bases not matched to a gene. There are 14 residues in the CDR3. The CDR3 is CASSPGGGAIEQFF. The CDR3 bases are TGCGCCAGCAGCCCTGGCGGGGGGGCGATTGAGCAGTTCTTC.

This clonotype was counted a few times. The chain is built from TRBV4-1 and TRBJ1-6; 8 bases are a match to TRBD1. This CDR3 has 16 residues. Germline loops: CDR1 MGHRA, CDR2 YSYEKL. The V segment lost 2 bases and the J segment 7 bases; nucleotides outside the gene matches: 7. CDR3 amino acids: CASSQRNRGGNSPLHF. In DNA form, the CDR3 reads TGCGCCAGCAGCCAACGGAACAGGGGGGGAAATTCACCCCTCCACTTT.

A note on this clonotype: One junction end does not reproduce the germline sequence, and a read error may be involved. The chain employs TRBV5-1 and TRBJ2-5, with TRBD1 matching over 8 bases. This CDR3 contains 14 residues. Germline V gene sequence: CDR1 SGHRS, CDR2 YFSETQ. The CDR3, as DNA: TGCGCCAGCAGCTCCTCACAGGGGGAAGAGACCCAGCACTTC. Translated, it gives CASSSSQGEETQHF.

The chain links TRBV9 to TRBJ1-1; no firm D call. Trimming stripped 7 bases from V and 7 bases from J, with 17 bases between. Per the germline V gene, CDR1 is SGDLS and CDR2 is YYNGEE. The CDR3 has 13 residues. The CDR3 nucleotides are TGTGCCAGCGGCCCAGGCGGCCCCAATGAAGCTTTCTTT. Translation gives CASGPGGPNEAFF.

The genes are TRBV5-1 and TRBJ2-3, with TRBD1 matching over 7 bases. The CDR3 spans 15 residues. Germline loops: CDR1 SGHRS, CDR2 YFSETQ. With V trimmed by 4 bases and J by 4 bases, 9 bases remained unmatched. The CDR3 DNA sequence: TGCGCCAGCAGCCCCGGCTCAGGGGGAGCAGATACGCAGTATTTT. This translates into CASSPGSGGADTQYF.

The chain couples TRBV6-2 or TRBV6-3 to TRBJ2-6, with 7 bases fitting TRBD1. Germline assignment: CDR1 MNHEY and CDR2 SVGEGT. Trimming cost V 7 bases and J 0 bases; bases outside gene matches: 9. This CDR3 has 17 residues. The CDR3: CASNRGGRRSGANVLTF. DNA for the CDR3: TGTGCCAGCAACCGAGGGGGCCGCCGCTCTGGGGCCAACGTCCTGACTTTC.

This clonotype occurred many times. The chain joins TRBV5-5 to TRBJ1-5; D gene ambiguous. Germline V gene sequence: CDR1 SGHKS, CDR2 YYEKEE (reference sequence). The CDR3 sequence is 15 residues long. Between the trimmed V and J ends, which lost 0 bases and 6 bases, there was a span of 13 bases. CDR3 nucleotides: TGTGCCAGCAGCTTGGCCGGCGGGCCTGGTCAGCCCCAGCATTTT. This sequence encodes CASSLAGGPGQPQHF.

This clonotype occurred a few times. V and J are TRBV29-1 and TRBJ2-4; 10 positions match TRBD2. This CDR3 has 16 amino acids. The germline V gene has CDR1 SQVTM and CDR2 ANQGSEA. V lost 4 bases, J lost 2 bases, and 8 bases stayed unmatched. CDR3 amino acids: CSVASGGAGPKNIQYF. DNA of the CDR3: TGCAGCGTTGCTAGCGGGGGCGCCGGACCCAAAAACATTCAGTACTTC. The full variable domain, its missing parts supplied by reference TRBV29-1 and TRBJ2-4, is SAVISQKPSRDICQRGTSLTIQCQVDSQVTMMFWYRQQPGQSLTLIATANQGSEATYESGFVIDKFPISRPNLTFSTLTVSNMSPEDSSIYLCSVASGGAGPKNIQYFGAGTRLSVL.

This clonotype was counted at least ten times. This chain joins TRBV6-6 and TRBJ1-1, with a tentative D call TRBD1 (6 bases). The V end was cut by 6 bases, the J end by 1 base, with 21 bases between. This CDR3 comprises 17 residues. Germline CDR1 reads MNHNY; CDR2 reads SVGAGI (reference sequence). The CDR3, as DNA: TGTGCCAGCAGCTACCCCTCGATCGGAGGGGGGAACACTGAAGCTTTCTTT. As protein: CASSYPSIGGGNTEAFF.